The 8 T cell receptor beta chains below come from one sample, sequenced in a study of Tregs in tolerant kidney transplant recipients. TCRdb's copy holds only in-frame clones and misses some; the assay was immunoSEQ multiplex PCR. Its listing shows about 30,000 clones. The sample in question was CD8+ T cells from blood, obtained before the transplant. The receptors originated from a human donor who received a combined kidney and bone marrow transplant.

Comment on this clone: The CDR3 extends 3 residues past the end of the read, so its final part is completed from the germline J gene. V gene TRBV5-1 combines with J gene TRBJ2-7; 7 nucleotides line up with TRBD1. V lost 6 bases to trimming and J lost 3 bases; unmatched junction nucleotides: 15. The CDR3 totals 16 residues. The germline CDR1 and CDR2 sequences are SGHRS and YFSETQ. The DNA read from the CDR3 is TGCGCCAGCACCTTAACCCCTTGGACAGGCAACTACGAG. It translates to CASTLTPWTGNYE. The whole CDR3 protein reads CASTLTPWTGNYEQYF.

On this clone: The sequenced fragment ends 3 residues before the CDR3 boundary, so the rest is inferred from the germline J gene. The gene calls are TRBV29-1 and TRBJ2-7, with TRBD1 identical over 7 bases. The trim removed 6 bases at V and 2 bases at J, leaving 10 bases unmatched. Germline loops: CDR1 SQVTM, CDR2 ANQGSEA. The CDR3 length is 14 residues. The CDR3 sequence is CSVTGVRTPYEQYF. Partial CDR3 DNA: TGCAGCGTAACAGGGGTTAGGACGCCCTACGAG.

This CDR3 is CASSLAGGGYEQYF. The DNA read from the CDR3 is TGCGCCAGCAGCTTGGCAGGGGGAGGATACGAG. The chain recombines TRBV5-1 with TRBJ2-7, with a weak D call TRBD1 (7 bases). The CDR3 end lies 3 residues beyond the end of the read and is filled in from the germline J gene. The CDR3 has 14 residues. CDR1 is SGHRS and CDR2 is YFSETQ in the germline V gene. Trimming cost V 0 bases and J 4 bases, with 11 bases left between them. Together with reference TRBV5-1 and TRBJ2-7, the CDR3 gives the full variable domain: KAGVTQTPRYLIKTRGQQVTLSCSPISGHRSVSWYQQTPGQGLQFLFEYFSETQRNKGNFPGRFSGRQFSNSRSEMNVSTLELGDSALYLCASSLAGGGYEQYFGPGTRLTVT.

On this clone: Read data end 3 residues before the CDR3 end; the end is taken from the germline J gene. The chain couples TRBV7-3 to TRBJ1-1; a weak D match, TRBD1 (5 bases). Trimming took off 5 bases at V and 0 bases at J, with 13 bases between the two ends. Per the germline V gene, CDR1 is SGHTA and CDR2 is FQGTGA. This CDR3 contains 15 residues. CDR3 DNA, as far as it was read: TGTGCCAGCAGCGCCCTGCAGGGATTGAACACTGAA. The encoded protein is CASSALQGLNTE. The CDR3 in full is CASSALQGLNTEAFF.

Concerning this clone itself: The read comes to an end 3 residues before the CDR3 does, leaving the germline J gene to fill in the end. The chain is built from TRBV12-3 or TRBV12-4 and TRBJ2-1; TRBD2 matches 12 bases. This CDR3 comprises 15 residues. Germline trimming cut 6 bases from V and 7 bases from J; bases unmatched to any gene: 7. The CDR3 bases that were read are TGTGCCAGCAGCAGACTAGCGGGGGCCTGGAATGAG. The encoded protein is CASSRLAGAWNE. In full, the CDR3 reads CASSRLAGAWNEQFF.

CDR3 bases read: TGTGCCTGGCAGTCTAAAACTAGCGGCCAAGAGACC. Amino acid sequence: CAWQSKTSGQET. The complete CDR3 reads CAWQSKTSGQETQYF. The J gene is TRBJ2-5, the V gene TRBV30; 8 nucleotides align to TRBD2. The CDR3 end falls 3 residues outside the read, so it is completed with the germline J gene. This CDR3 has 15 amino acids. Germline loops: CDR1 GTSNPN, CDR2 SVGIG (reference sequence). V lost 5 bases, J lost 1 base, and 9 bases stayed unmatched.

In the case of this clone: Sequencing ends 3 residues short of the CDR3 end; the germline J gene provides the rest. The chain joins TRBV2 to TRBJ1-5; a weak D match, TRBD1 (6 bases). With 6 bases removed from V and 5 bases from J, the gap between germline ends came to 26 bases. Germline V gene data show CDR1 as SNHLY and CDR2 as FYNNEI. The length of the CDR3 is 18 residues. The part of the CDR3 DNA that was read is TGTGCCAGCAGGACCCCTCGGGGGGCGGCGTCCGTAGATCAGCCC. It yields the protein CASRTPRGAASVDQP. The full CDR3 is CASRTPRGAASVDQPQHF.

The CDR3 sequence is CAISVGAGSTDTQYF. CDR3 DNA, as far as it was read: TGTGCCATCAGTGTGGGAGCGGGTAGCACAGATACG. The chain is built from TRBV10-3 and TRBJ2-3, with TRBD2 as a possible D gene (6 bases). The missing CDR3 end, 3 residues past where the read stops, is filled in from the germline J gene. The V gene's germline CDR1 is ENHRY and CDR2 SYGVKD. The CDR3 has 15 amino acids. V was pared by 4 bases and J by 0 bases, with 11 bases between.